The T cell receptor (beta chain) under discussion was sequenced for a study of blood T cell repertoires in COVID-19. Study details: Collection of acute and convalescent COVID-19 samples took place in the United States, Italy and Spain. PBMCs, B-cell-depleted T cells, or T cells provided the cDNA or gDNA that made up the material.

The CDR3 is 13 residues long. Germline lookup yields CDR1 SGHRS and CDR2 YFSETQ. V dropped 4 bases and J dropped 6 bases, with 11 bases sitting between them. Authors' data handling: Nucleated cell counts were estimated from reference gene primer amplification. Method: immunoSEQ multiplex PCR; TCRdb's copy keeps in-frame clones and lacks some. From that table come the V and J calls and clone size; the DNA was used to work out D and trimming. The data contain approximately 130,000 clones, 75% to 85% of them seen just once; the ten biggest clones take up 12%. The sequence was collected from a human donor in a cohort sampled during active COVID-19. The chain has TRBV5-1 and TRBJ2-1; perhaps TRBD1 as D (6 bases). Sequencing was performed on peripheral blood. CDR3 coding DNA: TGCGCCAGCAGCCTCAGGGGCAGCAATGAGCAGTTCTTC. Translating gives CASSLRGSNEQFF.